The 18 T cell receptor beta chains below come from one sample, sequenced in a study of T cells in Graves' hyperthyroidism and ophthalmopathy. TCR beta CDR3 regions were amplified from RNA transcripts. RT-PCR in the first round (using the HTBI primer set) targeted the TCR CDR3. TCRdb recomputed calls from the multiplex PCR reads with MiXCR, one row per CDR3 protein. The data show about 610,000 distinct CDR3 sequences, with roughly 14% seen just once and about 4% held by the top ten. The specimen was blood. The receptors shown here come from a woman in her thirties or forties with Graves' ophthalmopathy.

The V and J genes are TRBV25-1 and TRBJ2-5; D not certain. Germline loops: CDR1 MGHDK, CDR2 SYGVNS. The CDR3 is made up of 14 amino acids. The V end lost 0 bases, the J end lost 4 bases, and 9 bases lay between the germline ends. Here the CDR3 reads CASSEYIRGETQYF. The DNA for the CDR3 is TGTGCCAGCAGTGAATATATTCGAGGAGAGACCCAGTACTTC.

The table lists this clonotype with a few counts. The CDR3 region has the DNA TGTGCCAGCAGCCACCCGGACAGGGTCTATGGCTACACCTTC. It yields the protein CASSHPDRVYGYTF. V usage is TRBV14 and J usage is TRBJ1-2, with TRBD1 matching 8 bases. This CDR3 contains 14 residues. Trimming cost V 3 bases and J 4 bases; bases outside gene matches: 4. Germline CDR1 is SGHDN and CDR2 is FVKESK.

Ten or more counts support this clonotype. The CDR3 is CASRPYRAKNIQYF. CDR3 nucleotide sequence: TGTGCCAGCAGGCCATATCGGGCTAAAAACATTCAGTACTTC. The rearrangement joins TRBV11-2 to TRBJ2-4; D gene ambiguous. Trimming removed 6 bases from V and 4 bases from J, with 13 bases in between. This CDR3 contains 14 residues. From germline, CDR1 is SGHAT and CDR2 FQNNGV.

This clonotype was picked up many times. V is TRBV7-2 and J is TRBJ2-2; a possible D gene is TRBD2 (6 bases). Germline assignment: CDR1 SGHTA and CDR2 FQGNSA. This CDR3 comprises 15 residues. Deletions cut 0 bases from V and 4 bases from J, with 9 bases between. CDR3 sequence (DNA): TGTGCCAGCAGCTTAGCGGGACTCCGCACCGGGGAGCTGTTTTTT. It encodes CASSLAGLRTGELFF.

This clonotype has a count of ten or more. The chain joins TRBV6-1 to TRBJ1-1; 9 nucleotides align to TRBD1. The ends lost 7 bases at V and 4 bases at J; junction bases unmatched: 7. Germline CDR1 and CDR2: MNHNS and SASEGT. CDR3 size: 14 residues. The CDR3: CASTRGQGVTEAFF. CDR3 in DNA: TGTGCCAGCACCAGGGGACAGGGAGTCACTGAAGCTTTCTTT.

This clonotype was counted many times. The chain joins TRBV20-1 to TRBJ2-5, with 9 positions matching TRBD1. Trimming at V came to 4 bases and at J to 2 bases, leaving 8 bases not matched to a gene. The CDR3 sequence is 15 residues long. Germline assignment: CDR1 DFQATT and CDR2 SNEGSKA (reference sequence). CDR3 amino acids: CSAITGTGRQETQYF. The CDR3 coding sequence is TGCAGTGCTATTACGGGGACAGGGCGACAAGAGACCCAGTACTTC.

The table lists this clonotype with many counts. This chain connects TRBV6-2 or TRBV6-3 to TRBJ2-7; 9 nucleotides match TRBD1. The J segment lost 4 bases and the V segment lost 0 bases, leaving 1 base of the junction unmatched. The CDR3 length is 14 residues. Germline CDR1 MNHEY, CDR2 SVGEGT. The chain's CDR3 is CASSYSGTGYEQYF. DNA of the CDR3: TGTGCCAGCAGTTACTCCGGGACAGGGTACGAGCAGTACTTC.

This clonotype came up many times. This chain uses TRBV7-2 with TRBJ2-7; the match to TRBD2 covers 13 bases. The V gene end was trimmed by 1 base and the J gene end by 6 bases; junction bases not matched to a gene: 6. Germline V gene data show CDR1 as SGHTA and CDR2 as FQGNSA. This CDR3 spans 16 amino acids. The CDR3 protein is CASSLVGGLAGSEQYF. CDR3 DNA: TGTGCCAGCAGCTTAGTAGGGGGACTAGCGGGAAGCGAGCAGTACTTC.

This clonotype was seen at least ten times. V is TRBV9 and J is TRBJ1-2; weak D call: TRBD1 (5 bases). Per the germline V gene, CDR1 is SGDLS and CDR2 is YYNGEE. This CDR3 has 15 amino acids. The CDR3 spells CARARDFLANYGYTF. CDR3 bases: TGTGCGAGGGCCCGGGACTTTCTAGCTAACTATGGCTACACCTTC.

At least ten counts were recorded for this clonotype. The CDR3 is CASSLAGGGNTEAFF. CDR3 bases: TGCGCCAGCAGCTTGGCTGGCGGTGGGAACACTGAAGCTTTCTTT. The V and J genes are TRBV5-1 and TRBJ1-1; no firm D call. V lost 0 bases and J lost 1, with 10 bases in between. CDR1 and CDR2 (germline): SGHRS, YFSETQ. This CDR3 spans 15 amino acids.

Ten or more counts support this clonotype. The chain is built from TRBV27 and TRBJ1-1; no reliable D call. V was shortened by 3 bases and J by 2 bases, with 10 bases between the two germline ends. The CDR3 runs 14 residues. CDR1 is MNHEY, CDR2 SMNVEV, per germline (reference sequence). CDR3 sequence: CASSFAGTNTEAFF. CDR3 nucleotide sequence: TGTGCCAGCAGTTTCGCGGGCACCAACACTGAAGCTTTCTTT.

This clonotype was counted at least ten times. J is TRBJ1-2 and V is TRBV2; perhaps TRBD1 as D (5 bases). In germline, CDR1 is SNHLY, CDR2 FYNNEI. The CDR3 is 13 residues long. V was cut by 6 bases and J by 5 bases, with 13 bases left in between. This CDR3 is CASSGDSFYGYTF. The CDR3 nucleotides read TGTGCCAGCAGCGGGGACTCTTTTTATGGCTACACCTTC.

In its sample, this clonotype was seen many times. V is TRBV6-2 or TRBV6-3 and J is TRBJ2-5; unclear D gene. Germline V gene sequence: CDR1 MNHEY, CDR2 SVGEGT. The CDR3 consists of 11 residues. Trimming removed 6 bases from V and 5 bases from J, with 7 bases in between. The CDR3 nucleotides read TGTGCCAGCAGCCGTGAGGAGACCCAGTACTTC. Translated, it gives CASSREETQYF.

This clonotype was seen many times. The V gene is TRBV11-2, the J gene TRBJ1-1; D is unclear. The V gene lost 0 bases and the J gene lost 4 bases, with 18 bases spanning the gap. CDR1 SGHAT and CDR2 FQNNGV come from the germline V gene. The CDR3 covers 17 residues. The CDR3 nucleotides are TGTGCCAGCAGCTTAGATTCGCGGATTAGCTTGTTCACTGAAGCTTTCTTT. It specifies CASSLDSRISLFTEAFF. Looking up the rest from reference TRBV11-2 and TRBJ1-1 gives the full variable domain: EAGVAQSPRYKIIEKRQSVAFWCNPISGHATLYWYQQILGQGPKLLIQFQNNGVVDDSQLPKDRFSAERLKGVDSTLKIQPAKLEDSAVYLCASSLDSRISLFTEAFFGQGTRLTVV.

On this clonotype: A single base separates this from a much larger clone, so it may be a read error. The V gene is TRBV19, the J gene TRBJ2-5; weak D call: TRBD2 (6 bases). Germline V CDR1 and CDR2: LNHDA, SQIVND (reference sequence). The CDR3 is 12 residues long. The CDR3 is CASSRGKEAQYF. The CDR3 nucleotides are TGTGCCAGTAGTCGGGGGAAAGAGGCCCAGTACTTC.

The sample holds a few counts of this clonotype. The rearrangement uses TRBV7-2 and TRBJ1-2; D remains unclear. This CDR3 has 14 amino acids. CDR1 SGHTA and CDR2 FQGNSA come from the germline V gene. Trimming removed 1 base from V and 2 bases from J, with 8 bases in between. The DNA of the CDR3 is TGTGCCAGCAGCTTAGATTCGGGGAACTATGGCTACACCTTC. Protein product: CASSLDSGNYGYTF.

This clonotype was counted ten times or more. The chain has TRBV15 and TRBJ1-1; the D gene is possibly TRBD1 (5 bases). V lost 4 bases, J lost 1 base, and 13 bases lay in between. CDR3 size: 15 residues. CDR1 is LNHNV, CDR2 YYDKDF, per germline (reference sequence). In nucleotides, the CDR3 is TGTGCCACCAGCATAACAGGCAACCCGAACACTGAAGCTTTCTTT. It specifies CATSITGNPNTEAFF. The full variable domain, rest sourced from reference TRBV15 and TRBJ1-1, is DAMVIQNPRYQVTQFGKPVTLSCSQTLNHNVMYWYQQKSSQAPKLLFHYYDKDFNNEADTPDNFQSRRPNTSFCFLDIRSPGLGDTAMYLCATSITGNPNTEAFFGQGTRLTVV.

Ten or more counts support this clonotype. The chain joins TRBV28 to TRBJ2-5; 9 nucleotides align to TRBD2. The trim removed 6 bases at V and 5 bases at J, leaving 16 bases unmatched. The CDR3 covers 17 residues. The V gene's germline CDR1 is MDHEN and CDR2 SYDVKM. The CDR3 coding sequence is TGTGCCAGCAGCCAGACTAGCGGAGTACCAAAGGGCGAGACCCAGTACTTC. Its translation: CASSQTSGVPKGETQYF.